The present T cell receptor beta chain was sequenced within a study of T-cell reconstitution after alpha-beta-depleted transplantation in children. CDR3 size: 14 residues. Germline CDR1 is SQVTM and CDR2 is ANQGSEA. V lost 5 bases and J 0 bases, leaving 12 bases between the germline ends. Unique molecular identifiers were incorporated during preparation of the TCRbeta library. TCRdb used MiXCR to reprocess the PCR reads, holding one entry per CDR3 protein. The sample holds about 980,000 distinct CDR3 sequences; roughly 29% are singletons and the top ten take over 25%. Whole-study findings and limits: Elevated TCRbeta diversity at day 60 was traced, in some patients, to surviving recipient T cells and thymic progenitors. Several hundred rapidly expanded clones from non-depleted graft cells reportedly supplied alpha-beta T cells about two months post-transplant.

This clonotype showed up just a few times. The antigen is unknown. The chain is built from TRBV29-1 and TRBJ2-3, with D possibly being TRBD1 or TRBD2 (6 bases each). Sequencing was performed on PBMCs, mostly from graft donor cells, taken 360 days after TCRalphabeta/CD19-depleted stem cell transplant. This TCR was sampled from a boy less than two years old who had a stem cell transplant for SCID, so the T cells may come from the graft donor. The CDR3 bases are TGCAGCGTTCGGCGGGACACTAGCACAGATACGCAGTATTTT. Residues: CSVRRDTSTDTQYF.